The T cell receptor (beta chain) described here comes from a study of shared clonotypes between healthy human individuals. The CDR3 length is 17 residues. The germline gives CDR1 MGHRA, CDR2 YSYEKL. V lost 0 bases and J lost 4, with 19 bases in between. Naive CD4+ cells were CD45RA-selected; the remaining cells were memory. Method: immunoSEQ multiplex PCR; TCRdb's copy keeps in-frame clones and lacks some. The table records over a million clones, approximately 96% of them present only once. The V and J genes are TRBV4-1 and TRBJ2-7; either TRBD1 or TRBD2 may fit D (6 bases each). The receptor was derived from a man in his thirties or forties in good health. Sequencing input: naive CD4+ T cells sorted from blood. Subset indicated: CD45RA+ positively selected. The CDR3 DNA reads as TGCGCCAGCAGCCAAGATTGGCTGTCCGGGGGCAAGTACGAGCAGTACTTC. As protein: CASSQDWLSGGKYEQYF.